This is a list of T cell receptor beta chains from one sample in a study of cytomegalovirus exposure and HLA in healthy donors. TCRdb's table, derived via immunoSEQ multiplex PCR, lists solely in-frame clones and lacks some. The sample yields just over 150,000 clones, 70% to 90% seen once. The specimen was PBMCs. These receptors all come from a woman aged 18-29 years in good health and CMV-seronegative. The CDR3 runs from the conserved cysteine through the conserved F or W. The order of the fields is V gene, J gene, D gene, clone size, CDR3 protein, CDR3 DNA. D genes are given only for firm matches. The size entry is marked missing in some rows and otherwise reads once, few, many or a size class.

TRBV19	TRBJ1-1	NA	few	CAIRGGVTEAFF	TGTGCCATCAGGGGTGGCGTTACTGAAGCTTTCTTT
TRBV6-1	TRBJ1-3	NA	NA	CASSEGGRNTIYF	TGTGCCAGCAGTGAAGGCGGGCGCAACACCATATATTTT
TRBV6-5	TRBJ2-7	NA	NA	CASSKPGTLSYEQYF	TGTGCCAGCAGTAAACCCGGGACTCTCTCCTACGAGCAGTACTTC
TRBV7-3	TRBJ2-5	TRBD1	NA	CASSGTVQETQYF	TGTGCCAGCAGCGGGACAGTCCAAGAGACCCAGTACTTC
TRBV2	TRBJ1-1	NA	NA	CASSPDPGGTEAFF	TGTGCCAGCAGTCCGGACCCCGGCGGGACTGAAGCTTTCTTT
TRBV6-1	TRBJ2-2	NA	NA	CASSADWKNTGELFF	TGTGCCAGCAGTGCTGACTGGAAGAACACCGGGGAGCTGTTTTTT
TRBV19	TRBJ2-7	NA	NA	CASSRGRGTYEQYF	TGTGCCAGTAGTAGAGGTAGGGGAACCTACGAGCAGTACTTC
TRBV5-1	TRBJ2-1	TRBD2	NA	CASSHRGGYLNEQFF	TGCGCCAGCAGCCACCGGGGGGGATATCTCAATGAGCAGTTCTTC
TRBV29-1	TRBJ2-7	TRBD2	NA	CSVVGGGAGDEQYF	TGCAGCGTTGTAGGCGGGGGGGCCGGCGACGAGCAGTACTTC
TRBV6-5	TRBJ1-5	TRBD1	NA	CASSRDRGGGQPQHF	TGTGCCAGCAGTCGGGACAGGGGTGGGGGTCAGCCCCAGCATTTT
TRBV5-1	TRBJ2-7	NA	NA	CASSFLFGGTYEQYF	TGCGCCAGCAGCTTTCTTTTTGGCGGGACCTACGAGCAGTACTTC
TRBV21-1	TRBJ1-4	NA	NA	CASSNFDRREKLFF	TGTGCCAGCAGCAACTTTGACCGGCGGGAAAAACTGTTTTTT
TRBV2	TRBJ2-5	NA	NA	CASTRYQETQYF	TGTGCCAGCACCAGGTACCAAGAGACCCAGTACTTC
TRBV11-2	TRBJ2-7	NA	NA	CASSHPLTYEQYF	TGTGCCAGCAGCCACCCTCTAACCTACGAGCAGTACTTC
TRBV19	TRBJ2-3	TRBD1	NA	CASSTRQGRDTQYF	TGTGCCAGTAGTACGAGACAGGGACGAGATACGCAGTATTTT
TRBV4-2	TRBJ2-6	TRBD1	few	CASSQVTGGYEANVLTF	TGTGCCAGCAGCCAAGTTACAGGGGGTTACGAGGCCAACGTCCTGACTTTC
TRBV5-8	TRBJ2-1	TRBD1	NA	CASTGQGESGDEQFF	TGTGCCAGCACGGGACAGGGGGAATCGGGGGATGAGCAGTTCTTC
TRBV27	TRBJ1-5	NA	NA	CASSLGAGINQPQHF	TGTGCCAGCAGTTTAGGTGCCGGGATCAATCAGCCCCAGCATTTT
TRBV11-2	TRBJ1-5	NA	once	CASSFAGAYQPQHF	TGTGCCAGCAGCTTCGCAGGGGCCTATCAGCCCCAGCATTTT
TRBV21-1	TRBJ2-7	NA	NA	CASSRASRLAHSYEQYF	TGTGCCAGCAGCAGGGCCTCGAGGCTAGCGCACTCCTACGAGCAGTACTTC
TRBV10-3	TRBJ2-7	TRBD1	NA	CAISPGTGGYEQYF	TGTGCCATCAGCCCGGGGACAGGGGGCTACGAGCAGTACTTC
TRBV6-5	TRBJ2-3	NA	few	CASSDGPGADTQYF	TGTGCCAGCAGTGATGGCCCGGGGGCAGATACGCAGTATTTT
TRBV25-1	TRBJ2-7	NA	NA	CASSISIHEQYF	TGTGCCAGCAGCATCAGTATCCACGAGCAGTACTTC
TRBV29-1	TRBJ2-1	TRBD1	NA	CSVVLLQGAYNEQFF	TGCAGCGTTGTACTCCTACAGGGGGCCTACAATGAGCAGTTCTTC
TRBV7-9	TRBJ1-2	NA	NA	CASSLAGGTGAYGYTF	TGTGCCAGCAGCTTAGCTGGCGGGACTGGGGCCTATGGCTACACCTTC
TRBV11-1	TRBJ2-2	TRBD1	NA	CASSSQGAGGELFF	TGTGCCAGCAGTTCCCAGGGGGCTGGCGGGGAGCTGTTTTTT
TRBV6-4	TRBJ2-3	TRBD1	NA	CATRPGQGTDTQYF	TGTGCCACAAGACCGGGACAGGGTACAGATACGCAGTATTTT
TRBV10-3	TRBJ2-3	TRBD1	NA	CAIMDRGQPEGTDTQYF	TGTGCCATCATGGACAGGGGCCAGCCAGAGGGCACAGATACGCAGTATTTT
TRBV7-9	TRBJ2-1	NA	once	CASSSLTLYNEQFF	TGTGCCAGCAGCTCCCTGACTCTCTACAATGAGCAGTTCTTC
TRBV4-2	TRBJ2-1	NA	NA	CASSQYSNAHEQFF	TGTGCCAGCAGCCAATACTCTAACGCCCATGAGCAGTTCTTC
TRBV28	TRBJ2-7	NA	NA	CASSEHSGTGTLSSSYEQYF	TGTGCCAGCAGTGAACATAGCGGGACAGGGACTCTTTCCAGCTCCTACGAGCAGTACTTC
TRBV6-5	TRBJ2-3	TRBD1	NA	CASSYGDRGQNTQYF	TGTGCCAGCAGTTACGGCGACAGGGGGCAAAATACGCAGTATTTT
TRBV11-1	TRBJ2-3	TRBD1	NA	CASSLSTGADTQYF	TGTGCCAGCAGCTTATCGACAGGGGCAGATACGCAGTATTTT
TRBV6-4	TRBJ1-2	NA	NA	CASSDSSGGGGYTF	TGTGCCAGCAGTGACTCGTCGGGAGGGGGGGGCTACACCTTC
TRBV5-4	TRBJ2-7	NA	few	CASSLDTSYEQYF	TGTGCCAGCAGCTTGGACACCTCCTACGAGCAGTACTTC
TRBV2	TRBJ2-5	NA	NA	CASSFNREGETQYF	TGTGCCAGCAGTTTCAACAGGGAGGGAGAGACCCAGTACTTC
TRBV27	TRBJ1-5	TRBD1	NA	CASSTRTGRRRGPQHF	TGTGCCAGCAGTACCCGGACAGGGAGAAGGAGGGGGCCCCAGCATTTT
TRBV15	TRBJ1-4	TRBD1	few	CATSIRGLAGEKLFF	TGTGCCACCAGCATCAGGGGGCTCGCCGGTGAAAAACTGTTTTTT
TRBV4-1	TRBJ2-5	TRBD1	NA	CASSQTGVETQYF	TGCGCCAGCAGCCAAACAGGGGTTGAGACCCAGTACTTC
TRBV7-3	TRBJ1-4	TRBD1	NA	CASSLNPAGGFEKLFF	TGTGCCAGCAGCTTGAACCCCGCAGGGGGGTTTGAAAAACTGTTTTTT
TRBV5-6	TRBJ2-1	TRBD2	once	CASSVAGEPFYNEQFF	TGTGCCAGCAGCGTAGCGGGAGAGCCCTTCTACAATGAGCAGTTCTTC
TRBV30	TRBJ2-7	TRBD2	once	CAWSSGIFNEQYF	TGTGCCTGGAGTAGCGGGATCTTCAACGAGCAGTACTTC